This entry is about one T cell receptor (beta chain). The clone's antigen remains unknown. No base-level quality is on record; no much larger clone is a single base apart. The entry originates in a study of cytomegalovirus exposure and HLA in healthy donors (dated by TCRdb to 2016 to 2017). Describing the broader study: In an earlier analysis of 587 of the donors, less than 350 Gb of sequence data and 117 million unique TCR beta sequences from roughly 190 million T cells were reported. An early release covering around 630 HLA-typed donors comprised roughly 300 gigabases of sequencing data and about 90 million unique TCR sequences. Among the roughly 390 genotyped donors, more than 70% belonged to the genetic ancestry cluster associated with self-reported Caucasian donors. The aim of the study was to test whether cataloging public T cell receptors could identify signatures of past pathogen exposure. The study profiled the T cell repertoires of fewer than 850 subjects by immunosequencing and related them to cytomegalovirus serostatus. In addition to the first cohort of 666 subjects, a separate validation cohort of 120 different subjects was used. High-throughput TCR immunosequencing, statistical association of individual TCRs with disease status, and machine learning were combined to predict cytomegalovirus infection status. A later analysis re-examined previously published TCR beta repertoires from around 670 donors and added high-resolution HLA genotyping to investigate patterns of TCR occurrence. Rather than using new phenotypic data, the later analysis identified candidate immune exposures from TCR beta sequences and from how often those sequences occurred across donors. An earlier analysis of 500 to 750 of the donors applied high-throughput TCR beta sequencing to assess whether each TCR beta V gene segment acted as functional or pseudogenic. Donor age, sex, ethnicity and CMV serostatus were collected together with the repertoire data. A later genetic analysis used genome-wide SNP genotypes for about 65% of the 666 donors, treating that subset as a discovery cohort. All discovery cohort repertoires had been generated on a single sequencing platform. HLA typing included class I and class II loci at four-digit resolution. The number of donors typed differed by locus, with about 629-640 for A, B, C, DRB1 and DQB1, roughly 520 for DQA1, approximately 580 for DPA1, and 400 to 490 for DPB1. Because of strong linkage in the cohort, four to six DR-DQ haplotypes were treated as single units for association and clustering. Across some 400 genotyped donors of the cohort, an average of about 250,000 unique TCR beta nucleotide sequences per donor were sequenced, and around 20% of those sequences were non-productive.

The full study reports these points: The authors suggested that the approach could potentially be generalized to other disease states and immunological phenotypes. This cohort had only TCR beta chains sequenced, and the lack of alpha or paired-chain data limited which features could be detected. Immune exposure information for the cohort was limited to CMV serostatus. Specific HLA alleles were associated with around 18,000 TCR beta sequences at a false discovery rate of 0.05 in a later analysis. Most TCR sequences were seen in very few donors, while some public TCRs were found in many individuals. A further reported finding was that TCR beta sequences accurately predicted the HLA-A and HLA-B alleles for most subjects in the first cohort. Correlated functional status among segregating V segments might be attributable to linkage disequilibrium, but an unknown experimental factor could not be ruled out. A later analysis found that most CMV-associated TCR beta chains appeared HLA-restricted, with HLA associations seemingly driven largely by CMV exposure. A later analysis found that TCR association rates varied across HLA loci, with DRB1 alleles showing the most associated TCRs and HLA-C alleles the fewest. In a later analysis, HLA-associated TCR beta chains were found to be more clonally expanded and to have lower generation probabilities than equally common non-associated chains. V-gene and J-gene trimming of TCR beta chains was associated with a missense DCLRE1C variant in a later genetic analysis, and the association was replicated in an independent cohort. In vitro tests confirmed that three of the cytomegalovirus-associated TCR beta chains recognize cytomegalovirus antigens. The presence/absence analyses assumed that sequencing depth was roughly uniform across donors, and that assumption may not be true. In the study, roughly 160 TCR beta chains were listed as associated with cytomegalovirus. In an earlier analysis of 587 of the donors, most TCR beta V segments appeared in productive rearrangements about 87% or about 30% of the time, broadly matching IMGT annotations. Some IMGT-functional V segments, including TRBV6-2 and TRBV6-3, could not be distinguished by the 87-base-pair reads and were therefore excluded. A later analysis reported that several top co-occurrence clusters appeared linked to parvovirus B19, influenza, CMV and Epstein-Barr virus. In a later genetic analysis, fewer N-insertions in productive TCRs were reported among donors in an Asian-associated ancestry cluster than the roughly 700-donor mean. The classifier was reported to diagnose cytomegalovirus status with high specificity and sensitivity in both the original and validation cohorts. When HLA alleles, especially DR and DQ, strongly co-occurred, TCR associations were difficult to assign to individual alleles. Roughly 15 rarely observed V segments, including chromosome 9 orphons, were excluded from the earlier analysis of about 500 of the donors because counts were too low. Because some donors lacked HLA typing at each locus, the association tests relied only on the typed subset. A cluster of highly shared sequence variants was judged likely to be a technical artifact of the sequencing pipeline.

In total, about 650 healthy bone marrow donors made up the cohort. At the time of sampling, all cohort members were nominally healthy, though unrecorded immune exposures were likely present. The donor tested CMV seronegative and was one of the 352 seronegative cohort members. A peripheral blood sample was collected from each donor, and TCR beta sequencing was performed on peripheral blood mononuclear cells. Genomic DNA was extracted from the blood cell samples with the Qiagen DNeasy Blood Extraction Kit. Libraries were constructed by the immunoSEQ multiplex PCR assay. The multiplex PCR relied on a mix of 60 forward primers for TCR Vbeta segments and 13 reverse primers for TCR Jbeta segments. The CDR3 region of rearranged TCR beta genes was amplified from genomic DNA with a multiplex PCR assay. On the Illumina HiSeq System, the amplified TCR beta libraries were sequenced as 87-base-pair reads. The paper's data handling went like this. A later analysis counted around 72 million unique TCR beta chains across the 690 or so repertoires, and some 11 million of these chains were shared by at least two donors. A nearest-neighbor algorithm error-corrected the raw reads and collapsed the reads into unique sequences, merging closely related sequences to remove PCR and sequencing errors. V, D and J gene segments were assigned by aligning CDR3 sequences to IMGT reference sequences. For a sequence to be retained, a match of at least six nucleotides was required to both a V gene segment and a J gene segment. A rearrangement was called productive if the CDR3 had no stop codons and remained in frame with V and J, and every other rearrangement was called non-productive. CDR3 was defined according to IMGT convention as the region running from the second conserved V-encoded cysteine to the conserved J-encoded phenylalanine. The earlier analysis of 550 to 650 of the donors excluded any sequence lacking an unambiguous match to a single V gene segment. An earlier analysis of a few hundred of the donors classified V segments as functional when productive rearrangements were above 56.7% and as segregating when the standard deviation between donors was above 5%. A statistical classification framework was built for diagnosing cytomegalovirus status from the catalog of TCR beta chain sequences. In a later analysis, TCR nucleotide sequences were compared against IMGT/GENE-DB human TR gene sequences so that V and J genes could be assigned. In a later analysis, CDR3 sequences and most-parsimonious VDJ recombination scenarios were assigned using the TCRdist pipeline. A later analysis defined each TCR beta chain by its CDR3 amino acid sequence plus V-gene family, and excluded reads lacking a unique V-gene family. In a later analysis, around 600 highly shared, low-generation-probability nucleotide sequences were removed to address suspected cross-contamination and a sequencing artifact. In a later analysis, a clonal expansion index for each public chain was calculated from normalized within-repertoire ranks of inferred template counts. A later analysis computed generation probabilities with a VDJ recombination model fitted to out-of-frame rearrangements, and checked the results against IGoR. A later analysis scored TCR-TCR, TCR-HLA and TCR-CMV co-occurrence with hypergeometric tests, applying a repertoire-size bias correction to TCR pairs. To estimate false discovery rates, a later analysis permuted the HLA or CMV assignments 20 times. In a later analysis, co-occurring TCRs were grouped using DBSCAN, with TCRdist sequence similarity added in when clustering inside HLA-allele-positive subsets. Repertoires with fewer than 30,000 or more than 120,000 public chains were left out of co-occurrence clustering, as were five repertoires with anomalous nucleotide sharing. TCRdb took over this immuneACCESS table, retaining in-frame rearrangements with V and J assigned. Such tables are incomplete; in checked studies, under half of the missing clones stem from an unresolved V gene, and the remainder is unexplained. From that table come the V and J calls and clone size; the DNA was used to work out D and trimming. The sample contains around 170,000 clones, 70% to 80% of them found a single time. The top ten clonotypes cover more than 2% of the sample.

Deletion took 3 bases off V and 0 bases off J, with a span of 21 bases between the germline ends. The CDR3 goes from the cysteine to the phenylalanine over 19 residues. The sequence is cut down to CDR3 DNA, 57 bases in frame from base 1. The sequenced sample consisted of PBMCs. The chain joins TRBV23-1 to TRBJ2-1; perhaps TRBD2 is the D gene, with 7 bases matching. TRBV23-1 is an open reading frame whose function is uncertain. The receptor was derived from a man between 60 and 70 years old in good health and CMV-seronegative. Here is the DNA: TGCGCCAGCAGTCATCCATCACGGGGGGCCCAGAGCTCCTACAATGAGCAGTTCTTC. This translates into CASSHPSRGAQSSYNEQFF.